This TCR beta chain was sequenced for a study of T cells after yellow fever vaccination. Study-wide background: Fractions containing few cells were prepared with SMART-Seq v4 Ultra Low Input.

This clonotype has a handful of counts. A process of 5'RACE template switching, which added a universal primer site and UMIs, was used to make TCR cDNA. TCRdb processed the 5' RACE reads anew with MiXCR; each CDR3 protein has one entry. The sample yields a few hundred thousand distinct CDR3 sequences, 6.7% seen once. This CDR3 comprises 11 residues. The germline gives CDR1 SGHDT, CDR2 YYEEEE. The ends were cut back, 0 bases at V and 5 bases at J, with 3 bases in the middle. The chain recombines TRBV5-6 with TRBJ2-7; unclear D gene. The sequence was obtained from a man in his thirties or forties who received the YFV17D yellow fever vaccine. Material: CD4+ T cells sorted from PBMCs, obtained on the day of the yellow fever booster vaccination. The CDR3 DNA reads as TGTGCCAGCAGCTTGGCGAACGAGCAGTACTTC. Its protein is CASSLANEQYF.